The 22 T cell receptor beta chains in this list originate from one sample, sequenced in a study of blood T cell repertoires in COVID-19. Repertoires were generated with immunoSEQ multiplex PCR, while TCRdb's copy carries only in-frame clones and drops some. The data show some 150,000 clones, over 75% seen once. Sequenced sample: peripheral blood. These receptors all stem from a man in his sixties with active or convalescent COVID-19.

The CDR3 nucleotides are TGTGCCAGCAGCTTAGGTGGGGCGAGCTCCTACGAGCAGTACTTC. This codes for CASSLGGASSYEQYF. This sequence joins TRBV7-2 and TRBJ2-7; a possible D gene is TRBD1 (5 bases). This CDR3 is built from 15 residues. Germline V gives CDR1 SGHTA, CDR2 FQGNSA. The V end was cut by 1 base, the J end by 0 bases, with 10 bases between.

This chain links TRBV18 with TRBJ1-2; 11 bases fit TRBD1. Germline values: CDR1 KGHSH, CDR2 LQKENI. V dropped 6 bases and J dropped 7; count of bases not matched to a gene: 4. The CDR3 is 13 amino acids. The chain's CDR3 is CASSPGQGAGYTF. The CDR3 nucleotides are TGTGCCAGCTCGCCAGGACAGGGGGCTGGCTACACCTTC.

In this sample, this clone turned up a few times. The chain has TRBV20-1 and TRBJ2-5, with a weak D call TRBD2 (5 bases). The ends were cut back, 3 bases at V and 1 base at J, with 9 bases in the middle. This CDR3 is 13 amino acids long. The germline gives CDR1 DFQATT, CDR2 SNEGSKA (reference sequence). As DNA, the CDR3 is TGCAGTGCTAGTCCCGAGGGCCAAGAGACCCAGTACTTC. This codes for CSASPEGQETQYF.

The CDR3 protein is CASSSTYLNTEAFF. CDR3 coding DNA: TGTGCCAGCAGTTCCACTTATTTGAACACTGAAGCTTTCTTT. The chain combines TRBV3-1 (or the pseudogene TRBV3-2) with TRBJ1-1, with D unclear. In germline, CDR1 is LGHDT, CDR2 YNNKEL (reference sequence). The ends were cut back, 6 bases at V and 0 bases at J, with 11 bases in the middle. CDR3 length: 14 residues.

The rearrangement links TRBV20-1 to TRBJ2-1; 9 bases are a match to TRBD2. With V trimmed by 3 bases and J by 4 bases, 7 bases remained unmatched. The CDR3 consists of 15 residues. CDR1 is DFQATT, CDR2 SNEGSKA, per germline (reference sequence). The CDR3 bases are TGCAGTGCTAGTTTGCCCAGCGGGAGGTACAATGAGCAGTTCTTC. Translation: CSASLPSGRYNEQFF.

The chain recombines TRBV30 with TRBJ2-7; 7 bases align to TRBD1. With 3 bases clipped from V and 5 bases from J, the junction kept 4 bases outside the gene matches. CDR1 is GTSNPN, CDR2 SVGIG, per germline (reference sequence). The CDR3 is made up of 12 amino acids. CDR3 nucleotides: TGTGCCTGGAGCTTCGACAGGGACGAGCAGTACTTC. Protein: CAWSFDRDEQYF.

Only one count was recorded for this clone. The chain has TRBV5-5 and TRBJ1-5; D remains unclear. Trimming cost V 0 bases and J 0 bases, with 10 bases left between them. There are 16 residues in the CDR3. Germline loops: CDR1 SGHKS, CDR2 YYEKEE (reference sequence). The DNA of the CDR3 is TGTGCCAGCAGCTTGGGTACGGGGTATAGCAATCAGCCCCAGCATTTT. Its translation: CASSLGTGYSNQPQHF.

V usage is TRBV15 and J usage is TRBJ1-5; D ambiguous. Trimming removed 4 bases at V and 6 bases at J, with 19 bases between. From germline, CDR1 is LNHNV and CDR2 YYDKDF (reference sequence). The CDR3 contains 16 residues. The chain's CDR3 is CATSTGGVEGTQPQHF. The CDR3 nucleotides are TGTGCCACCAGCACAGGAGGCGTAGAAGGTACTCAGCCCCAGCATTTT.

The chain employs TRBV19 and TRBJ2-2; perhaps TRBD1 as D (7 bases). Germline CDR1 reads LNHDA; CDR2 reads SQIVND (reference sequence). The ends were cut back, 11 bases at V and 7 bases at J, with 17 bases in the middle. This CDR3 has 13 amino acids. The CDR3 protein is CAGGGGADGELFF. In DNA, the CDR3 is TGTGCCGGTGGAGGGGGCGCTGACGGGGAGCTGTTTTTT.

This rearrangement joins TRBV5-4 to TRBJ2-7; D might be TRBD1 (6 bases). The V end was cut by 0 bases, the J end by 1 base, with 8 bases between. From germline, CDR1 is SGHNT and CDR2 YYREEE (reference sequence). This CDR3 comprises 14 residues. This chain's CDR3 is CASSLEGQSYEQYF. As DNA, the CDR3 is TGTGCCAGCAGCTTGGAGGGACAATCCTACGAGCAGTACTTC.

The V and J genes are TRBV6-5 and TRBJ1-1, with no clear D. The germline V gene encodes CDR1 MNHEY and CDR2 SVGAGI. The V and J ends lost 3 bases and 1 base respectively, with 12 bases between them. This CDR3 region has 15 residues. The CDR3 spells CASSYRRSRNTEAFF. The CDR3 DNA is TGTGCCAGCAGTTATCGGAGGTCACGGAACACTGAAGCTTTCTTT.

This chain connects TRBV28 to TRBJ2-3; 8 nucleotides line up with TRBD2. Germline V CDR1 and CDR2: MDHEN, SYDVKM. The CDR3 sequence is 19 residues long. The junction had 17 bases not matched to a gene; V was cut back by 2 bases and J by 4 bases. The CDR3 region has the DNA TGTGCCAGCAGTTTACGGAGCGGGAGAAGGTTTCATGGCGCAGATACGCAGTATTTT. Encoded protein: CASSLRSGRRFHGADTQYF.

V gene TRBV7-9 combines with J gene TRBJ2-7; D may be TRBD1 (6 bases). The ends were cut back, 7 bases at V and 0 bases at J, with 10 bases in the middle. CDR3 length: 13 residues. Germline V gene lookup returns CDR1 SEHNR and CDR2 FQNEAQ (reference sequence). Written as DNA, the CDR3 is TGTGCCAGCACTCGGACAGACTCCTACGAGCAGTACTTC. Its protein is CASTRTDSYEQYF.

This clone was seen repeatedly, ten times or more. This rearrangement joins TRBV6-5 to TRBJ2-1, with a tentative D call TRBD2 (6 bases). Germline CDR1 MNHEY, CDR2 SVGAGI. V shed 2 bases and J shed 3 bases, with 14 bases lying between them. CDR3 length: 16 residues. CDR3 protein: CASSYGAGRYYNEQFF. DNA for the CDR3: TGTGCCAGCAGTTACGGGGCGGGACGGTACTACAATGAGCAGTTCTTC.

The chain carries TRBV5-1 and TRBJ2-7, with D tentatively TRBD2 (6 bases). The V and J ends lost 4 bases and 1 base respectively, with 12 bases between them. Germline CDR1 reads SGHRS; CDR2 reads YFSETQ. The CDR3 contains 14 residues. Written as DNA, the CDR3 is TGCGCCAGCAGCCCACGGGCGGGGTCCTACGAGCAGTACTTC. Protein: CASSPRAGSYEQYF.

The chain has TRBV5-1 and TRBJ1-5; the match to TRBD1 covers 7 bases. This CDR3 contains 16 residues. Germline V gene lookup returns CDR1 SGHRS and CDR2 YFSETQ. J lost 3 bases, V lost 1 base, and 7 bases had no gene match. Written as DNA, the CDR3 is TGCGCCAGCAGCTTGAGGCCAGGGGGATACAATCAGCCCCAGCATTTT. Amino acid sequence: CASSLRPGGYNQPQHF.

This clone was recorded many times. The chain joins TRBV6-6 to TRBJ2-4, with D possibly matching TRBD2 (6 bases). The CDR3 contains 13 residues. Per the germline V gene, CDR1 is MNHNY and CDR2 is SVGAGI (reference sequence). The V end was cut by 6 bases, the J end by 8 bases, with 14 bases between. The CDR3 nucleotides read TGTGCCAGCAGCCTAAGGAGGGTGGACATTCAGTACTTC. Protein product: CASSLRRVDIQYF.

V and J are TRBV6-2 or TRBV6-3 and TRBJ1-2, with D perhaps TRBD1 (6 bases). The V end lost 3 bases, the J end lost 6 bases, and 11 bases lay between the germline ends. The CDR3 consists of 13 residues. Germline-derived CDR1 and CDR2 are MNHEY and SVGEGT. In nucleotides, the CDR3 is TGTGCCAGCAGTTATCAGGGGCTCAATGGCTACACCTTC. Encoded protein: CASSYQGLNGYTF.

The rearrangement links TRBV2 to TRBJ1-5, with TRBD1 as a possible D gene (6 bases). Germline V gene sequence: CDR1 SNHLY, CDR2 FYNNEI. The CDR3 consists of 13 residues. V was pared by 1 base and J by 5 bases, with 6 bases between. The CDR3 loop reads CASSEDRDQPQHF. The CDR3 DNA reads as TGTGCCAGCAGTGAAGACAGGGATCAGCCCCAGCATTTT.

This chain uses TRBV27 with TRBJ2-1, with D uncertain. This CDR3 contains 15 residues. CDR1 and CDR2 (germline): MNHEY, SMNVEV (reference sequence). V was pared by 0 bases and J by 1 base, with 7 bases between. CDR3 sequence (DNA): TGTGCCAGCAGTTTATCCGTCAGGTCCTACAATGAGCAGTTCTTC. It yields the protein CASSLSVRSYNEQFF.

The chain joins TRBV19 to TRBJ2-3, with no clear D. The V gene's germline CDR1 is LNHDA and CDR2 SQIVND (reference sequence). The CDR3 length is 15 residues. The ends were cut back, 4 bases at V and 0 bases at J, with 11 bases in the middle. The CDR3 DNA reads as TGTGCCAGTAGTAGGAGCCATACTAGCACAGATACGCAGTATTTT. This sequence encodes CASSRSHTSTDTQYF.

The V and J genes are TRBV18 and TRBJ2-1; the D is unclear. There are 16 residues in the CDR3. The germline CDR1 and CDR2 sequences are KGHSH and LQKENI. The germline V and J ends were trimmed by 0 bases and 6 bases, with 15 bases remaining between them. CDR3 sequence: CASSPPLRASGNEQFF. CDR3 DNA: TGTGCCAGCTCACCACCCCTGCGAGCCTCGGGCAATGAGCAGTTCTTC. The full variable domain, in which reference TRBV18 and TRBJ2-1 provide the parts outside the CDR3, is NAGVMQNPRHLVRRRGQEARLRCSPMKGHSHVYWYRQLPEEGLKFMVYLQKENIIDESGMPKERFSAEFPKEGPSILRIQQVVRGDSAAYFCASSPPLRASGNEQFFGPGTRLTVL.